A selection of T cell receptor beta chains follows, all from one sample in a study of technical replicates of blood from a handful of donors. Assay used: immunoSEQ multiplex PCR; TCRdb lists only in-frame clones, some missing. Seen here are some 94,000 clones, about 96% observed once, and the top ten hold 0.36%. The source material was T cells isolated from PBMCs. The receptors come from a human donor in good health. The CDR3 runs from the conserved cysteine through the conserved F or W. D genes are given only for firm matches. The size entry is marked missing in some rows and otherwise reads once, few, many or a size class.

len,v_gene,abundance,j_gene,d_gene,CDR3nt,CDR3aa
13,TRBV27,NA,TRBJ1-5,NA,TGTGCCAGCAGTTTGAAGCCTAAACAGCCCCAGCATTTT,CASSLKPKQPQHF
13,TRBV6-6,few,TRBJ1-1,NA,TGTGCCACGCTGTCGGAGCCGAACACTGAAGCTTTCTTT,CATLSEPNTEAFF
16,TRBV28,NA,TRBJ2-1,TRBD2,TGTGCCAGCAGTGAGGGACTAGCGGGAGTTTACAATGAGCAGTTCTTC,CASSEGLAGVYNEQFF
14,TRBV5-5,NA,TRBJ1-1,NA,TGTGCCAGCAGCTTCAGGGCCGGTAACACTGAAGCTTTCTTT,CASSFRAGNTEAFF
12,TRBV4-1,NA,TRBJ2-1,NA,TGCGCCAGCAGCCAACTAGACAATGAGCAGTTCTTC,CASSQLDNEQFF
13,TRBV6-5,NA,TRBJ2-1,NA,TGTGCCAGTGGGAGGTCCCCTTACAATGAGCAGTTCTTC,CASGRSPYNEQFF
13,TRBV19,NA,TRBJ2-5,NA,TGTGCCAGTAGTGGGGAGGCTCAAGAGACCCAGTACTTC,CASSGEAQETQYF
12,TRBV6-6,NA,TRBJ1-4,NA,TGTGCCAGCAGTTACTCAGCTGAGTATCTGTTTTTT,CASSYSAEYLFF
15,TRBV7-9,NA,TRBJ1-1,NA,TGTGCCAGCAGCCTCATTGCGGGGCTCAACACTGAAGCTTTCTTT,CASSLIAGLNTEAFF
15,TRBV27,once,TRBJ2-3,TRBD1,TGTGCCAGCAGTTTAGCCGACAGGGGAAAGGTTACGCAGTATTTT,CASSLADRGKVTQYF
14,TRBV5-1,NA,TRBJ2-3,TRBD1,TGCGCCAGCAGCTTAAACAGGGGTGCAGATACGCAGTATTTT,CASSLNRGADTQYF
14,TRBV5-4,NA,TRBJ2-7,TRBD2,TGTGCCAGCAGCTTAGGAGCGGGAGGGCGAGAGCAGTACTTC,CASSLGAGGREQYF
12,TRBV5-1,NA,TRBJ2-3,NA,TGCGCCAGCAGCCCTCTCTCGGGTACGCAGTATTTT,CASSPLSGTQYF
18,TRBV30,NA,TRBJ1-1,NA,TGTGCCTGGAGTGTTTTAAGGCTCCCGGGAGGGTGGAACACTGAAGCTTTCTTT,CAWSVLRLPGGWNTEAFF
15,TRBV9,NA,TRBJ1-2,NA,TGTGCCAGCAGCGTAGCCGGAAGGGAGGAAGGCGGCTACACCTTC,CASSVAGREEGGYTF
13,TRBV30,NA,TRBJ1-5,TRBD1,TGTGCCTGGGGGACAGGGGGCAATCAGCCCCAGCATTTT,CAWGTGGNQPQHF
16,TRBV28,NA,TRBJ1-5,TRBD1,TGTGCCAGCAGAAACTCAGGGGGCGCGGGCAATCAGCCCCAGCATTTT,CASRNSGGAGNQPQHF
13,TRBV18,NA,TRBJ1-2,TRBD1,TGTGCCAGCTCACCTGACAGGGACCATGGCTACACCTTC,CASSPDRDHGYTF
11,TRBV11-2,NA,TRBJ1-1,NA,TGTGCCAGCAGCATACAGGCTGAAGCTTTCTTT,CASSIQAEAFF
15,TRBV30,NA,TRBJ2-2,TRBD2,TGTGCCTGGAGAGGACAGGGACTAGCGGCCGGGGAGCTGTTTTTT,CAWRGQGLAAGELFF
15,TRBV5-4,NA,TRBJ2-7,TRBD2,TGTGCCAGCAGCCCCCTGGGACTAGAATCTCTCGAGCAGTACTTC,CASSPLGLESLEQYF
13,TRBV7-9,once,TRBJ1-5,NA,TGTGCCAGCAGCTTAGACAGGGATCAGCCCCAGCATTTT,CASSLDRDQPQHF
13,TRBV9,NA,TRBJ2-1,NA,TGTGCCAGCAGTCTCGGGGTGACCAATGAGCAGTTCTTC,CASSLGVTNEQFF
14,TRBV2,NA,TRBJ2-2,NA,TGTGCCAGCAGTGAACGGTCCCACACCGGGGAGCTGTTTTTT,CASSERSHTGELFF
14,TRBV9,NA,TRBJ2-3,NA,TGTGCCAGCAGCGTAGCGGGACTTACAGATACGCAGTATTTT,CASSVAGLTDTQYF
13,TRBV7-2,NA,TRBJ2-2,NA,TGTGCCAGCAGCTTAGTAAGGGGCGGGGAGCTGTTTTTT,CASSLVRGGELFF
15,TRBV6-5,NA,TRBJ2-1,TRBD2,TGTGCCAGCAGTTACGGACTAGCCCTTCGGAATGAGCAGTTCTTC,CASSYGLALRNEQFF
15,TRBV18,NA,TRBJ2-7,TRBD2,TGTGCCAGCTCACCGGGACTAGCGGGAGCCTCCGAGCAGTACTTC,CASSPGLAGASEQYF
13,TRBV28,NA,TRBJ1-1,NA,TGTGCCATCGCGAAACTAGATAACACTGAAGCTTTCTTT,CAIAKLDNTEAFF
15,TRBV14,NA,TRBJ2-1,TRBD2,TGTGCCAGCAGCCGACTAGCGGGACCCTACAATGAGCAGTTCTTC,CASSRLAGPYNEQFF
13,TRBV27,NA,TRBJ2-3,TRBD2,TGTGCCAGCAGTTTCGACGGGAGGGGTACGCAGTATTTT,CASSFDGRGTQYF
15,TRBV6-5,NA,TRBJ1-1,NA,TGTGCCAGCAGTTACTCTGAGGGGAGGTACACTGAAGCTTTCTTT,CASSYSEGRYTEAFF
14,TRBV30,NA,TRBJ2-7,TRBD2,TGTGCCTGGAGTGCTGGACTAGCGGGGGGCGAGCAGTACTTC,CAWSAGLAGGEQYF
17,TRBV28,once,TRBJ2-4,NA,TGTGCCAGCAGTTCAGGCTTCGGGGGTTTAGCCAAAAACATTCAGTACTTC,CASSSGFGGLAKNIQYF
13,TRBV5-6,NA,TRBJ1-2,NA,TGTGCCAGCAGCTTAGACAGTAACTATGGCTACACCTTC,CASSLDSNYGYTF
15,TRBV28,NA,TRBJ1-1,NA,TGTGCCAGCAGTTCAGGCTTCGGGATGAACACTGAAGCTTTCTTT,CASSSGFGMNTEAFF
10,TRBV2,NA,TRBJ2-1,NA,TGTGCCAGCAGGAGCGGTGAGCAGTTCTTC,CASRSGEQFF
17,TRBV7-2,NA,TRBJ1-3,TRBD1,TGTGCCAGCAGCTTAATCAGGGACAGGGGATCTGGAAACACCATATATTTT,CASSLIRDRGSGNTIYF
16,TRBV28,NA,TRBJ2-3,NA,TGTGCCAGCAGTTTTAGGCGGGTCCTCTCCCTAGATACGCAGTATTTT,CASSFRRVLSLDTQYF
16,TRBV28,NA,TRBJ1-5,NA,TGTGCCAGCAGTTCGGCGGGGGGGAGAAGCAATCAGCCCCAGCATTTT,CASSSAGGRSNQPQHF
14,TRBV6-4,once,TRBJ2-7,NA,TGTGCCAGCAGTGAAGAGACAGGAAACTACGAGCAGTACTTC,CASSEETGNYEQYF
16,TRBV27,NA,TRBJ2-3,TRBD2,TGTGCCAGCAGCTTGTCCCTAGCGGGAGTTGCAGATACGCAGTATTTT,CASSLSLAGVADTQYF
15,TRBV27,NA,TRBJ2-5,NA,TGTGCCAGCAGTTTAAGTGCCACACATAGCGAGACCCAGTACTTC,CASSLSATHSETQYF
14,TRBV5-6,NA,TRBJ2-7,NA,TGTGCCAGCAGCTTGGCCTTCTACTCCTACGAGCAGTACTTC,CASSLAFYSYEQYF
16,TRBV11-3,NA,TRBJ1-3,NA,TGTGCCAGCAGCTCGCGGGACGTCCTCTCTGGAAACACCATATATTTT,CASSSRDVLSGNTIYF
16,TRBV30,NA,TRBJ2-7,NA,TGTGCCTGGAGTGTAGCCGCTAGGGGTCTCTCCTACGAGCAGTACTTC,CAWSVAARGLSYEQYF
15,TRBV11-2,NA,TRBJ1-4,NA,TGTGCCAGCAGCTTAGGCGGGCTCACTAATGAAAAACTGTTTTTT,CASSLGGLTNEKLFF
15,TRBV11-2,once,TRBJ2-3,TRBD1,TGTGCCAGCAGCCCCGGGACAGGGGGCACAGATACGCAGTATTTT,CASSPGTGGTDTQYF
15,TRBV5-1,NA,TRBJ1-4,NA,TGCGCCAGCACATACCGCGGGGGTGGTAATGAAAAACTGTTTTTT,CASTYRGGGNEKLFF
18,TRBV5-1,few,TRBJ2-1,NA,TGCGCCAGCTTTCCTCGCCCAGTCCAGGGGAGCTCCTACAATGAGCAGTTCTTC,CASFPRPVQGSSYNEQFF
15,TRBV4-2,NA,TRBJ1-2,NA,TGTGCCAGCAGCCACTTCGTATATGAGAACTATGGCTACACCTTC,CASSHFVYENYGYTF
17,TRBV9,once,TRBJ2-2,TRBD2,TGTGCCAGCAGCGTAGAAGAGTCTAGCGGGAGCCCTCAAGAGCTGTTTTTT,CASSVEESSGSPQELFF
14,TRBV27,NA,TRBJ1-1,NA,TGTGCCAGCAGTATCACAGGGTCCAACACTGAAGCTTTCTTT,CASSITGSNTEAFF
13,TRBV10-3,NA,TRBJ1-2,TRBD1,TGTGCCATCAGTGGGGACAGGGTCTGGGGCTACACCTTC,CAISGDRVWGYTF
14,TRBV19,NA,TRBJ1-4,NA,TGTGCCAGTAGTATACAGGGCACTAATGAAAAACTGTTTTTT,CASSIQGTNEKLFF
15,TRBV19,NA,TRBJ1-2,TRBD1,TGTGCCAGTAGCTCCGGGACAGGGGGCGGCTATGGCTACACCTTC,CASSSGTGGGYGYTF
14,TRBV5-1,NA,TRBJ2-1,NA,TGCGCCAGCGGCCCCTGGGGGCTGAGCAATGAGCAGTTCTTC,CASGPWGLSNEQFF